The present T cell receptor (beta chain) was sequenced within a study of blood T cells in healthy people across ages. Study observations and caveats: Unsorted PBMC input precluded a conclusive naive versus antigen-experienced comparison.

It was with a sample-barcoded 5' primer and a J-beta primer mix that a second PCR of about 6 to 11 cycles was run. A single record per CDR3 protein comes from TCRdb applying MiXCR to the 5' RACE reads. The table records about 1.1 million distinct CDR3 sequences, approximately 38% of them present only once. Trimming removed 7 bases from V and 3 bases from J, with 7 bases in between. The CDR3 totals 11 residues. About this clonotype itself: Its antigen is currently unknown.

Material for sequencing was blood. This TCR was sampled from a man aged 18 to 29 in good health. The V gene is TRBV12-3 or TRBV12-4, the J gene TRBJ2-7; perhaps TRBD2 as D (6 bases). CDR3 sequence reads: CASTGDYEQYF. CDR3 coding DNA: TGTGCCAGCACGGGGGACTACGAGCAGTACTTC.